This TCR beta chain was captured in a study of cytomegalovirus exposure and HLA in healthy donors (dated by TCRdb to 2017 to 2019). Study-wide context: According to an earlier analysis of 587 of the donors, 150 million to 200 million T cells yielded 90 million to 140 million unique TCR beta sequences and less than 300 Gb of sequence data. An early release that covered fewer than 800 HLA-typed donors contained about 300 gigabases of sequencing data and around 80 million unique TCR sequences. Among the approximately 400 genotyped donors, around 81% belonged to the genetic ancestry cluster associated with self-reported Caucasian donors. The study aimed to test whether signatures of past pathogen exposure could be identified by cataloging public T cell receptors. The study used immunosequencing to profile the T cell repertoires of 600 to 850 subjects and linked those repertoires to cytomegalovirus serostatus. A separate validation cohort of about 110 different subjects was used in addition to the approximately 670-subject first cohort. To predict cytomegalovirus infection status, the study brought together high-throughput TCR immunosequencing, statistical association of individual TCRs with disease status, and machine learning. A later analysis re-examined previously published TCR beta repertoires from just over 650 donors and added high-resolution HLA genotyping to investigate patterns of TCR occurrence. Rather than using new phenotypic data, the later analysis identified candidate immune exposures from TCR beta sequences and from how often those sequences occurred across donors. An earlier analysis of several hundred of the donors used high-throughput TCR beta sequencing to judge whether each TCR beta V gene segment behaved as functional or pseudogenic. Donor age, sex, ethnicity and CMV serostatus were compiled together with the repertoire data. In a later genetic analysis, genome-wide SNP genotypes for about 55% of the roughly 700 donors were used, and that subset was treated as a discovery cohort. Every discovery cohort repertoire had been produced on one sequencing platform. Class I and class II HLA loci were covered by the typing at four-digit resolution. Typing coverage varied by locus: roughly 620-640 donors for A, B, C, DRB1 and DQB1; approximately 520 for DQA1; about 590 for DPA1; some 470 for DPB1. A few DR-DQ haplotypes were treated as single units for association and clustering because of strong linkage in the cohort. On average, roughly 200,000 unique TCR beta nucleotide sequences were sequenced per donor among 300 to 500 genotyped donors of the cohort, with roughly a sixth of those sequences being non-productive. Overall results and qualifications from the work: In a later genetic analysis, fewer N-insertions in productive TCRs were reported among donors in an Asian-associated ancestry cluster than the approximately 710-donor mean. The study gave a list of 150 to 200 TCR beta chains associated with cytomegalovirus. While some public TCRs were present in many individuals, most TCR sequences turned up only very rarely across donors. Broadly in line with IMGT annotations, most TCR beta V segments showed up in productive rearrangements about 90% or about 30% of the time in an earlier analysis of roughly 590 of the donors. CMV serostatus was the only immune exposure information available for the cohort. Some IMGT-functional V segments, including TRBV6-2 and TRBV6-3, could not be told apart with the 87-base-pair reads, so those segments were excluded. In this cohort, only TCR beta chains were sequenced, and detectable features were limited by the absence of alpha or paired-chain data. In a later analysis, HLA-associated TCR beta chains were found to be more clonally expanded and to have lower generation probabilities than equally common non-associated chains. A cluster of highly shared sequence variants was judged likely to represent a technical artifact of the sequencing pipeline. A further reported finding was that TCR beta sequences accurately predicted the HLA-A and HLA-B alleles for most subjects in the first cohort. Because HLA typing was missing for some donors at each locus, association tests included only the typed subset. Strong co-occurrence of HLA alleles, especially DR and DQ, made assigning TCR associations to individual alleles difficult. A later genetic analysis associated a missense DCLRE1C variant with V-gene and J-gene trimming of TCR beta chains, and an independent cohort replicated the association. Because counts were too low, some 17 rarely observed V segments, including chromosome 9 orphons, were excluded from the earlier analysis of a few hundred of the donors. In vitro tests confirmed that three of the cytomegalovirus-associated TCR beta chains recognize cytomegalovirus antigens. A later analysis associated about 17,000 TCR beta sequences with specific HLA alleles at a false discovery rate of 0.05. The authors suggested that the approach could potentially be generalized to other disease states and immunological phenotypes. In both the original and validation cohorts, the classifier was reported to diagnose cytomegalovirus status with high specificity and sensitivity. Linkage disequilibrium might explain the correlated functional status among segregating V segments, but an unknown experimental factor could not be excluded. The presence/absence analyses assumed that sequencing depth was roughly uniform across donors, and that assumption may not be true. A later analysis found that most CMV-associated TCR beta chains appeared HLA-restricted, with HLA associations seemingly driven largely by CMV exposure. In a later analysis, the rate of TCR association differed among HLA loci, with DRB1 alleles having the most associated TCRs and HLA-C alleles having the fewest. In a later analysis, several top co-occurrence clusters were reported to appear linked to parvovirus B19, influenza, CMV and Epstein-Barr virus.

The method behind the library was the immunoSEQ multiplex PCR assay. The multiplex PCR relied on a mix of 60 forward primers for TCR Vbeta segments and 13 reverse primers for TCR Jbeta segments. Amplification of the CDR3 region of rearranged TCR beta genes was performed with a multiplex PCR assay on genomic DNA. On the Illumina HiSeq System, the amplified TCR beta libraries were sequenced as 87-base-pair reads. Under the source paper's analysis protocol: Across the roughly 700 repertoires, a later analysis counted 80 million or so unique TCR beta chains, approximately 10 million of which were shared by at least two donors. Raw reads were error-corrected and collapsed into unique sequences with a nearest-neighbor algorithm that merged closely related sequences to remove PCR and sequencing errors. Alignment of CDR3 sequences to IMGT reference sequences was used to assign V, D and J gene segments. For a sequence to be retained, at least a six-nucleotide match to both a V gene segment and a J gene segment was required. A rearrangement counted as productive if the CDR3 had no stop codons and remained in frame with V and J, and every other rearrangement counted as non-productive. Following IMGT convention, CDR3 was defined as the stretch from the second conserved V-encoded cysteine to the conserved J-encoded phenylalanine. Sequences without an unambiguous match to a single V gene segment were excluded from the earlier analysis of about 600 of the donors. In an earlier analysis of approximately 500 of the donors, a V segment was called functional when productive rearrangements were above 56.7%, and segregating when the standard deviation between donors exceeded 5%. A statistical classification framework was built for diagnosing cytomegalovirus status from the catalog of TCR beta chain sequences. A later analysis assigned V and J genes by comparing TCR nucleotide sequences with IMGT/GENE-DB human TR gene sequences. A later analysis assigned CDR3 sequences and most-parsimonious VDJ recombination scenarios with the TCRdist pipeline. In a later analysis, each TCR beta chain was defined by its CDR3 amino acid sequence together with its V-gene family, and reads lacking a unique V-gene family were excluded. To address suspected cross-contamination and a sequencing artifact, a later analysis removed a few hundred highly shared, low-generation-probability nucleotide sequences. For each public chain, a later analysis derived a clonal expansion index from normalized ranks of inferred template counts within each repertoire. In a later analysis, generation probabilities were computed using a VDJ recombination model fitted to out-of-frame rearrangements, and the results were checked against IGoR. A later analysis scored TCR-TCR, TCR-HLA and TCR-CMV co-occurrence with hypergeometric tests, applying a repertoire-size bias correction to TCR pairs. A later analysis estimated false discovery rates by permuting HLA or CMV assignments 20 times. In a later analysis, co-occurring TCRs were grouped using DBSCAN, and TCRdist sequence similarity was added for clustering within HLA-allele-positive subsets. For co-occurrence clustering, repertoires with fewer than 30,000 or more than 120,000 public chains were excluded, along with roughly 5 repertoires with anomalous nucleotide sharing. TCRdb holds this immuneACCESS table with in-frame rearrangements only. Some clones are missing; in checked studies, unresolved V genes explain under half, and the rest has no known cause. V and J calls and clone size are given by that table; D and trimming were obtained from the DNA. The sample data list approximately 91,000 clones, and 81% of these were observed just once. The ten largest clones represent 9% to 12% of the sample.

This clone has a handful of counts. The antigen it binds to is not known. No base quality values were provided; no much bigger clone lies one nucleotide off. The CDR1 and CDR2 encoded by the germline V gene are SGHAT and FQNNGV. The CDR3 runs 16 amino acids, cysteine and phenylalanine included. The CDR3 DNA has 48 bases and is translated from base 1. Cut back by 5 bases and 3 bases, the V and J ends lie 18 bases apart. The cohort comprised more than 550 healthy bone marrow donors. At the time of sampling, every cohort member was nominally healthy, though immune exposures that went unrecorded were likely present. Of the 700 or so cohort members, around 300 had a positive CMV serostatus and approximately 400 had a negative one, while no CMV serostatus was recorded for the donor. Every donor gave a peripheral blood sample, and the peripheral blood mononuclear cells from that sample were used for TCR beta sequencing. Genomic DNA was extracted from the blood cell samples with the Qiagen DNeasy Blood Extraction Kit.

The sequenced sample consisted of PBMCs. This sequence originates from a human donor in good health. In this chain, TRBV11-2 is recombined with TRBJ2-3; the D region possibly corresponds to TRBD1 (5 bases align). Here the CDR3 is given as CASSDSTAESTDTQYF. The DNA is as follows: TGTGCCAGCAGCGATTCGACAGCTGAGAGTACAGATACGCAGTATTTT.